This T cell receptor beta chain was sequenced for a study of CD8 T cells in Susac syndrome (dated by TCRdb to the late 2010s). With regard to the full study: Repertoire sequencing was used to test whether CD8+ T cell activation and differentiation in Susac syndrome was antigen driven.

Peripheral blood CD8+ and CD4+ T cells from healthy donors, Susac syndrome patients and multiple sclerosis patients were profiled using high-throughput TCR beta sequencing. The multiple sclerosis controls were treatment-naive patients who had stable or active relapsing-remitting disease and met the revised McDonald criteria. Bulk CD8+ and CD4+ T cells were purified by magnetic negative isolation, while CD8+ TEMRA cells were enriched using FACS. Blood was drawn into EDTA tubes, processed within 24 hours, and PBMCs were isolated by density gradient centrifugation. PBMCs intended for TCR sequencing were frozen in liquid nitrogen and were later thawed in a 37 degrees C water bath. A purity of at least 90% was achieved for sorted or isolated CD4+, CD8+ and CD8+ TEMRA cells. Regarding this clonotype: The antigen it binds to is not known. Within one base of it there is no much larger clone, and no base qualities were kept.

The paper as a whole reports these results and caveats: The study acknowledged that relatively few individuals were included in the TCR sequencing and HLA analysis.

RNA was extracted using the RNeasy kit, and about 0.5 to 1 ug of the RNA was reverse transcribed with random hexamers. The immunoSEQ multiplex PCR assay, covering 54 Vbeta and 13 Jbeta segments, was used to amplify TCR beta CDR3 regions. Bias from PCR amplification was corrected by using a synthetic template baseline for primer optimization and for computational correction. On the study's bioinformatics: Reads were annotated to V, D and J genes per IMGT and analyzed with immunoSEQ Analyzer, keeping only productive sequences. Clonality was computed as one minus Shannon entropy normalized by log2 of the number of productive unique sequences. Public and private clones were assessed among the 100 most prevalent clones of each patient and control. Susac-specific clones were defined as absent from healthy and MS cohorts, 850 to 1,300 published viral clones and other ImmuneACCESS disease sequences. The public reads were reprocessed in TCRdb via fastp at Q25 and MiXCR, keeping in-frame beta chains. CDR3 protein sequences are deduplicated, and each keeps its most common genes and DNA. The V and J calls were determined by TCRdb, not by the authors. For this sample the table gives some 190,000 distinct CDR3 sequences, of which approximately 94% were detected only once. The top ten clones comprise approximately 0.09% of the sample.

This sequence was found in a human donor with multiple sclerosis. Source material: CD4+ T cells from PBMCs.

Here is the DNA: TGTGCCAGCAGTCCCTGGGGCAGGGCAGAGACCCAGTACTTC. Its translation is CASSPWGRAETQYF. The rearrangement combines TRBV3-1 with TRBJ2-5; the D region possibly corresponds to TRBD1 (5 bases align). Based on the germline V gene (reference sequence), the CDR1 and CDR2 sequences are LGHDT and YNNKEL. The CDR3 numbers 14 residues from cysteine through phenylalanine. Solely the CDR3 DNA is kept, with 42 bases framed from the first base. V is cut by 6 bases and J by 4 bases, and the space between the germline ends is 15 bases.